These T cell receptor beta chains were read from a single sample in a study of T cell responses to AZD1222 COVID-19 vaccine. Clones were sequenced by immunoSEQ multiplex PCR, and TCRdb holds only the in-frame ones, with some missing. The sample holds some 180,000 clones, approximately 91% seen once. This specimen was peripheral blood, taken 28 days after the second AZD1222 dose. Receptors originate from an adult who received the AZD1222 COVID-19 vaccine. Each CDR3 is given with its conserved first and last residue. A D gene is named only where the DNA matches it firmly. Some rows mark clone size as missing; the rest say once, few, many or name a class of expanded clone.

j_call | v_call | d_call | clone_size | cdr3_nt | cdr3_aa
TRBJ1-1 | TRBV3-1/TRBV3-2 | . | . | TGTGCCAGCAGCACCCGCCCGGGGACACCGAACACTGAAGCTTTCTTT | CASSTRPGTPNTEAFF
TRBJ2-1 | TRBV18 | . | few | TGTGCCAGCTCAGGTCCCAGGGACTCCTACAATGAGCAGTTCTTC | CASSGPRDSYNEQFF
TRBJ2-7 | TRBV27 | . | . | TGTGCCAGCGGCCTACAGGGTTACTACGAGCAGTACTTC | CASGLQGYYEQYF
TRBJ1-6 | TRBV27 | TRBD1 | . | TGTGCCAGCCGCAGGACAGGGAATAATTCACCCCTCCACTTT | CASRRTGNNSPLHF
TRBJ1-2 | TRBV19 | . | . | TGTGCCAGTAGCCAACGGCCGGGGACCTATGGCTACACCTTC | CASSQRPGTYGYTF
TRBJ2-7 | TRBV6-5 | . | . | TGTGCCAGCGGGGGCGGGAGAGCTACTCGGAACGAGCAGTACTTC | CASGGGRATRNEQYF
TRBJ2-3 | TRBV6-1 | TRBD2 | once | TGTGCCAGCAGTGATCCCAGCGGGACGAGTCCTCCAGATACGCAGTATTTT | CASSDPSGTSPPDTQYF
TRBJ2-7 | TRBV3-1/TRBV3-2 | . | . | TGTGCCAGCAGCCAACTGGCGAGTTACTACGAGCAGTACTTC | CASSQLASYYEQYF
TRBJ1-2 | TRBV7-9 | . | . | TGTGCCAGCAGCTTAAGACAGGAGGCACCCTATGGCTACACCTTC | CASSLRQEAPYGYTF
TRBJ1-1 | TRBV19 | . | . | TGTGCCAGTAGTATTAAGGGTGCGGGGTTCGCTGAAGCTTTCTTT | CASSIKGAGFAEAFF
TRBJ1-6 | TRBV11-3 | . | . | TGTGCCAGCAGCTTAGTAGGGGATTCACCCCTCCACTTT | CASSLVGDSPLHF
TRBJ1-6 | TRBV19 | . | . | TGTGCCAGTAGGGGAGGCTCCTATAATTCACCCCTCCACTTT | CASRGGSYNSPLHF